The clone carrying this T cell receptor (beta chain) was picked up many times. Its antigen is not known. This specimen belongs to a study of HIV-infected patients and healthy controls. The repertoire came from unfractionated whole blood and reflected all unsorted peripheral T cells. Reverse transcription used 450 to 500 ng RNA and constant-region primers for alpha and beta. Separate chain-specific third strand synthesis with multiplexing indices produced the alpha and beta libraries. Ligation attached cDNA to a 5' RACE adapter that carried a random hexamer and SP2 site. TCRdb passed the 5' RACE reads through MiXCR, listing each CDR3 protein once. The data contain 10,000 to 15,000 distinct CDR3 sequences, about a tenth of them singletons. Findings of the study overall: HLA types of the donors remained undetermined. Significant mean usage differences between HIV-infected patients and controls involved eight alpha and eight beta V genes.

The J segment lost 2 bases and the V segment lost 2 bases, leaving 2 bases of the junction unmatched. The CDR3 loop spans 14 amino acids. Germline V gene lookup returns CDR1 SNHLY and CDR2 FYNNEI. This chain connects TRBV2 to TRBJ1-1, with TRBD1 identical over 7 bases. Source material: blood. The clonotype comes from an adult in good health. The CDR3 here is CASSETGANTEAFF. CDR3 in DNA: TGTGCCAGCAGTGAAACAGGGGCAAACACTGAAGCTTTCTTT.